This T cell receptor (beta chain) was retrieved from a study of blood T cell repertoires in COVID-19. Study-wide context: Donors in the United States, Italy and Spain gave samples during acute or convalescent COVID-19. PBMCs, B-cell-depleted T cells, or T cells provided the cDNA or gDNA that made up the material.

This CDR3 spans 14 amino acids. Per the original methods: Nucleated cell counts were estimated from reference gene primer amplification. Sequencing used immunoSEQ multiplex PCR; TCRdb keeps in-frame clones, though not all of them. V and J calls plus clone size are reproduced from that table; the DNA served to infer D and trimming. The table lists approximately 16,000 clones, approximately 90% of them singletons. The receptor's source is a man of 80 years or more with acute or convalescent COVID-19. The chain uses TRBV21-1 and TRBJ2-3; the table names TRBD1, a call not compared with the DNA. TRBV21-1 is reported as a pseudogene. Material: peripheral blood. CDR3 nucleotides: TGTGCCAGCCGCGGACAGACTCCCACAGATACGCAGTATTTT. As protein: CASRGQTPTDTQYF.